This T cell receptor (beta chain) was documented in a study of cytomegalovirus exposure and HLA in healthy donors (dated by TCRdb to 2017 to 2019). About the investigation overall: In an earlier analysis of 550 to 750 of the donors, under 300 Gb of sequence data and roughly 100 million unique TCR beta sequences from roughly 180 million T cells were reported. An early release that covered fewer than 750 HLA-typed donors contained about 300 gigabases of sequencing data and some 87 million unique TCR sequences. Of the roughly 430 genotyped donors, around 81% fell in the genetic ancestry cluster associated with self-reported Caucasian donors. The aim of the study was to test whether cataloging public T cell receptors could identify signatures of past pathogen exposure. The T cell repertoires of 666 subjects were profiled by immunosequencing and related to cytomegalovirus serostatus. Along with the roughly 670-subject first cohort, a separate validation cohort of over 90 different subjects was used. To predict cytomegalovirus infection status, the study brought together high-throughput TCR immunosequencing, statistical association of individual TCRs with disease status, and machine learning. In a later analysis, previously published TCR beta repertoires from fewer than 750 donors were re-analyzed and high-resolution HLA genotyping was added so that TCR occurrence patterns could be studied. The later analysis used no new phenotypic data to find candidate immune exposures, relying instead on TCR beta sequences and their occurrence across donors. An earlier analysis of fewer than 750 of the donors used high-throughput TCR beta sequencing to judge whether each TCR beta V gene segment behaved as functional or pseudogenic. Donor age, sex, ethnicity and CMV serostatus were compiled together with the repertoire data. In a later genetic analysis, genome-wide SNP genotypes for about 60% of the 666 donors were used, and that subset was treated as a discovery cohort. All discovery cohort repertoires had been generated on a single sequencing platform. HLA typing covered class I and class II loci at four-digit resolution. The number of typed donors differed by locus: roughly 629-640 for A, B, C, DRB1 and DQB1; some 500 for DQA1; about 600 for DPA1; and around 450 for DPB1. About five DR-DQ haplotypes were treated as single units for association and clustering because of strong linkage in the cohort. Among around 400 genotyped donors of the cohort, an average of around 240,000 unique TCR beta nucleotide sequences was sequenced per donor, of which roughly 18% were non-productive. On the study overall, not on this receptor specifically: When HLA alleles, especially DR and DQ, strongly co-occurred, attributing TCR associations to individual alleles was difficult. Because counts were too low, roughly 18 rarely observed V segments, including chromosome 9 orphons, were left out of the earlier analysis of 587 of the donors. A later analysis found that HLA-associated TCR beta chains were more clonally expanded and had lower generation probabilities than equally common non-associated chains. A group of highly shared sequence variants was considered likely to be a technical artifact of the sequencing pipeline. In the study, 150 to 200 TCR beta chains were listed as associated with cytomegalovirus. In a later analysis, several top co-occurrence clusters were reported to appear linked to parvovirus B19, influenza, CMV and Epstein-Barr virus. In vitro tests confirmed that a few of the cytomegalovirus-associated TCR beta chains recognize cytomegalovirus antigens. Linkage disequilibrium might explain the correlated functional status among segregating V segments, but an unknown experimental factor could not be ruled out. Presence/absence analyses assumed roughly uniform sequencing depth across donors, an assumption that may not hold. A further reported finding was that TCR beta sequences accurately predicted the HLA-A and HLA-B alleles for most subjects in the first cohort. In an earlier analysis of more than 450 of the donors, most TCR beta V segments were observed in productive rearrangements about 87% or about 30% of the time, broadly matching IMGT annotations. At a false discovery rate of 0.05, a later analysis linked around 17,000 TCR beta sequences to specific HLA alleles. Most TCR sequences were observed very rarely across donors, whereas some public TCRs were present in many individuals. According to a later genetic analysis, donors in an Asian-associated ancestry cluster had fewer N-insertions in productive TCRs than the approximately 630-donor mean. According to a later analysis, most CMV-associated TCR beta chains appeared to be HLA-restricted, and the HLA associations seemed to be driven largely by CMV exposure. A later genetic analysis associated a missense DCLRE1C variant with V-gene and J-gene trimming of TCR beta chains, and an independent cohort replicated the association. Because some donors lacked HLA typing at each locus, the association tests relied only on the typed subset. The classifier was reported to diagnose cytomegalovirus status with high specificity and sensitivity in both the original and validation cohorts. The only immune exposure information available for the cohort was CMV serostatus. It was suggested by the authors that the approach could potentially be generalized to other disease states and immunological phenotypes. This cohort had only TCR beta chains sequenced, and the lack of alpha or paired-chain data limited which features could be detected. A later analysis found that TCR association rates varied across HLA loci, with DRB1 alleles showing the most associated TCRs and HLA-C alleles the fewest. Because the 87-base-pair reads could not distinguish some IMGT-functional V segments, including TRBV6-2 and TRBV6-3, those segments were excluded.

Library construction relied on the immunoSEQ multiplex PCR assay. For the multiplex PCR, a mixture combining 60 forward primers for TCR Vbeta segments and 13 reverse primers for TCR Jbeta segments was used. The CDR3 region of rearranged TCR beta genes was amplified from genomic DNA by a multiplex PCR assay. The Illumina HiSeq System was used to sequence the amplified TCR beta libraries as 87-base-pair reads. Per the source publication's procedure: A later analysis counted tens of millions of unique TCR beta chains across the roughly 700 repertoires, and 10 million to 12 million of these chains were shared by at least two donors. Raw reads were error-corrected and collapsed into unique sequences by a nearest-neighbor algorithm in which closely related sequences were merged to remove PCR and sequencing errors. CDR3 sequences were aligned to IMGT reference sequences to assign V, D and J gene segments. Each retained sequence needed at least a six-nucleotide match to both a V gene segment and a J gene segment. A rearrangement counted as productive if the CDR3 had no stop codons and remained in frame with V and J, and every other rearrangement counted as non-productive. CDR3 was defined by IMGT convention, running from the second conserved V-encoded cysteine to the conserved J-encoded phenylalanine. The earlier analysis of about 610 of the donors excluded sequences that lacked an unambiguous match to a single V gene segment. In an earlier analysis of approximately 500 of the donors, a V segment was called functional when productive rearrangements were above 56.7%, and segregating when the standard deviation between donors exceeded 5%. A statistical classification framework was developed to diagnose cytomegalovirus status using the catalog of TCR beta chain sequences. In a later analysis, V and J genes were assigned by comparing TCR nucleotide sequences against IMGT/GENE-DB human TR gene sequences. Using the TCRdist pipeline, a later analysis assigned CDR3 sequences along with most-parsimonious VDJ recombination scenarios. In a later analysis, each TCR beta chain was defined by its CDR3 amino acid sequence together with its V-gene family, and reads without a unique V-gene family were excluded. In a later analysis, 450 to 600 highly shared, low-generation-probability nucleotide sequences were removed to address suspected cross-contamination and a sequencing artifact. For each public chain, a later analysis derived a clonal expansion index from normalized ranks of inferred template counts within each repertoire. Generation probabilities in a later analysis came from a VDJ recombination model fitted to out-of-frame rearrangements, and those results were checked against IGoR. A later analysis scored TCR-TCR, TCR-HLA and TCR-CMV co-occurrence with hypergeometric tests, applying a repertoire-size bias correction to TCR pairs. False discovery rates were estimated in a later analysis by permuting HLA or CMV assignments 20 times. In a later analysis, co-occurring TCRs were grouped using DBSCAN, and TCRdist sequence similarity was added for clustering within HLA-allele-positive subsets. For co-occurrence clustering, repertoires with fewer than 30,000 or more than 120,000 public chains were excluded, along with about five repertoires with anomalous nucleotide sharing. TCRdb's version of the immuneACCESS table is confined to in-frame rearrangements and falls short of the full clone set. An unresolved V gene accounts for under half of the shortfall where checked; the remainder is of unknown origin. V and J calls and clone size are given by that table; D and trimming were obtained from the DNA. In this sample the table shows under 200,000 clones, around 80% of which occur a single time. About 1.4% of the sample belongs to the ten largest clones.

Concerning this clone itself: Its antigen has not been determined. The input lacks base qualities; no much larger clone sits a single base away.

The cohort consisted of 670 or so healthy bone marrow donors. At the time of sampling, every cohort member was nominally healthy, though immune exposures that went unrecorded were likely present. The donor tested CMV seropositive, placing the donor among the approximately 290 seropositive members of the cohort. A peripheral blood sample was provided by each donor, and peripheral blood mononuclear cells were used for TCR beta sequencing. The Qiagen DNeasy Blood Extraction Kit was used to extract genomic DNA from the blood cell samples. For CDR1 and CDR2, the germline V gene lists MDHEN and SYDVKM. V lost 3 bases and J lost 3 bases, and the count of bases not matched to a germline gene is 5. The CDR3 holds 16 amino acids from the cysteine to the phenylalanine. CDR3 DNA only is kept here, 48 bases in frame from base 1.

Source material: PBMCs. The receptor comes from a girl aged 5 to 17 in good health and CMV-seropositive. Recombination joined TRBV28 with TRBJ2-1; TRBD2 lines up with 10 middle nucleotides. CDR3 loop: CASSFQLAGLYNEQFF. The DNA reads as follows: TGTGCCAGCAGTTTTCAACTAGCGGGGCTCTACAATGAGCAGTTCTTC.